This T cell receptor beta chain was sequenced for a study of T cells in Graves' hyperthyroidism and ophthalmopathy. Losses at the gene ends were 5 bases for V and 5 bases for J; bases not matched to a gene: 4. CDR1 is SGHTA, CDR2 FQGNSA, per germline. This CDR3 region has 14 residues. From RNA transcripts, TCR beta CDR3 regions were amplified. HTBI primers were employed in a first-round RT-PCR of the TCR CDR3. TCRdb re-derived calls from the multiplex PCR reads in MiXCR, one entry per CDR3 protein. The sample comprises 300,000 to 350,000 distinct CDR3 sequences, 21% of which are singletons, and under 55% rests with the top ten. If no ophthalmopathy progression occurred within 18 months, Graves' hyperthyroidism was stable. From under 12 ml of fresh peripheral blood, PBMCs were isolated. This clonotype came up many times. Antigen specificity is unknown. Findings and limits, study-wide: Most clonotypes expanded in thyroid above 0.001 were likewise present in blood. In simple terms, a model built on 13 V-J features told ophthalmopathy apart from stable hyperthyroidism.

The sequence was obtained from a woman aged 50 to 60 with Graves' hyperthyroidism. Sample: blood. The J gene is TRBJ2-1, the V gene TRBV7-2; 9 positions agree with TRBD1. The CDR3 bases are TGTGCCAGCAGCCCGGACAGGGGTCACAATGAGCAGTTCTTC. Protein: CASSPDRGHNEQFF.